The 22 T cell receptor beta chains in this list originate from one sample, sequenced in a study of blood T cell repertoires in COVID-19. Generated by immunoSEQ multiplex PCR, the TCRdb table keeps only in-frame clones and is missing some. The table lists 40,000 or so clones, around 91% of them singletons. Material for sequencing was peripheral blood. All receptors come from a man over 45 with active COVID-19.

This chain links TRBV5-4 with TRBJ2-5, with D hard to call. CDR3 length: 12 amino acids. V lost 0 bases, J lost 7 bases, and 7 bases lay in between. The germline gives CDR1 SGHNT, CDR2 YYREEE (reference sequence). The DNA for the CDR3 is TGTGCCAGCAGCTTGGAGACTGGGACCCAGTACTTC. Protein: CASSLETGTQYF.

The V call is TRBV29-1, the J call TRBJ2-1, with TRBD2 matching over 9 bases. Germline V gene sequence: CDR1 SQVTM, CDR2 ANQGSEA. Losses at the gene ends were 3 bases for V and 3 bases for J; bases not matched to a gene: 3. The CDR3 contains 14 residues. Written as DNA, the CDR3 is TGCAGCGTTGACGTAGCGGGGGACTACAATGAGCAGTTCTTC. Translation: CSVDVAGDYNEQFF.

This chain joins TRBV19 and TRBJ1-5, with TRBD1 matching 7 bases. V dropped 5 bases and J dropped 0; count of bases not matched to a gene: 10. Germline CDR1 reads LNHDA; CDR2 reads SQIVND (reference sequence). The CDR3 contains 17 residues. CDR3: CASSPPGQSNSNQPQHF. DNA for the CDR3: TGTGCCAGTAGTCCACCGGGACAGTCAAATAGCAATCAGCCCCAGCATTTT.

The chain combines TRBV11-2 with TRBJ1-6; 8 nucleotides agree with TRBD1. Germline values: CDR1 SGHAT, CDR2 FQNNGV. The ends lost 5 bases at V and 6 bases at J; junction bases unmatched: 6. The CDR3 runs 15 residues. This CDR3 reads CASSPAGQGNSPLHF. The DNA of the CDR3 is TGTGCCAGCAGCCCCGCCGGACAGGGTAATTCACCCCTCCACTTT.

V and J are TRBV2 and TRBJ2-5, with TRBD2 matching over 9 bases. The CDR3 covers 14 residues. J was trimmed by 6 bases and V by 9 bases; bases with no gene match: 11. Germline V gene lookup returns CDR1 SNHLY and CDR2 FYNNEI. Here the CDR3 reads CASLRGGTSKTQYF. The CDR3 DNA reads as TGTGCCAGTTTGCGGGGGGGCACCTCAAAGACCCAGTACTTC.

This clone was seen once. Here the CDR3 reads CASRANTDTQYF. DNA of the CDR3: TGTGCCAGCAGGGCCAACACAGATACGCAGTATTTT. This chain connects TRBV12-3 or TRBV12-4 to TRBJ2-3; no definite D call. V lost 6 bases to trimming and J lost 2 bases, with 6 bases between them. The CDR3 runs 12 residues.

This chain connects TRBV14 to TRBJ2-1, with 7 bases lining up with TRBD2. The CDR3 has 17 amino acids. J gave up 5 bases and V 4 bases, and 14 bases lay outside the gene matches. The germline V gene encodes CDR1 SGHDN and CDR2 FVKESK. The CDR3 protein is CASSLLDLGGGDNEQFF. The CDR3 coding sequence is TGTGCCAGCAGCCTACTTGATCTCGGCGGGGGTGACAATGAGCAGTTCTTC.

V and J are TRBV6-4 and TRBJ1-3; a weak D match, TRBD1 (5 bases). The V end was cut by 7 bases, the J end by 0 bases, with 22 bases between. The CDR3 totals 18 residues. Germline lookup yields CDR1 MRHNA and CDR2 SNTAGT. CDR3 residues: CASIWFWGRVCSGNTIYF. The CDR3, as DNA: TGTGCCAGCATTTGGTTCTGGGGCAGGGTGTGCTCTGGAAACACCATATATTTT.

The chain has TRBV13 and TRBJ1-2, with 8 bases that match TRBD1. Germline values: CDR1 PRHDT, CDR2 FYEKMQ (reference sequence). V lost 1 base, J lost 0 bases, and 16 bases stayed unmatched. The CDR3 is 20 residues long. CDR3 nucleotides: TGTGCCAGCAGCTTAGTCAGTGTATTGGGACAGGCACCAACTAACTATGGCTACACCTTC. It encodes CASSLVSVLGQAPTNYGYTF.

The gene calls are TRBV6-5 and TRBJ2-5; no clear D. CDR1 and CDR2 (germline): MNHEY, SVGAGI. Trimming took 2 bases from V and 3 from J, leaving 10 bases between them. The CDR3 runs to 14 residues. In nucleotides, the CDR3 is TGTGCCAGCAGTTACCGTACTGGTGAAGAGACCCAGTACTTC. This sequence encodes CASSYRTGEETQYF.

The J gene is TRBJ1-4, the V gene TRBV12-3 or TRBV12-4, with D unresolved. CDR3 length: 13 residues. Trimming pared 3 bases from V and 6 bases from J, leaving 8 bases between. As DNA, the CDR3 is TGTGCCAGCAGTTTGTCCAGTTATGAAAAACTGTTTTTT. As protein: CASSLSSYEKLFF.

The chain uses TRBV29-1 and TRBJ1-2; 8 bases match TRBD1. The V and J ends lost 3 bases and 6 bases, in that order; junction bases with no gene match: 3. Looked up from germline, CDR1 is SQVTM and CDR2 is ANQGSEA. This CDR3 is 12 amino acids long. In DNA, the CDR3 is TGCAGCGTTGACAGGGGGCTGGATGGCTACACCTTC. Protein: CSVDRGLDGYTF.

This chain uses TRBV5-1 with TRBJ2-7; TRBD1 agrees at 11 bases. Per germline, CDR1 SGHRS and CDR2 YFSETQ. The CDR3 extends over 14 amino acids. The trim removed 4 bases at V and 3 bases at J, leaving 3 bases unmatched. This chain's CDR3 is CASSEGTGGYEQYF. CDR3 DNA sequence: TGCGCCAGCAGCGAAGGGACAGGGGGCTACGAGCAGTACTTC.

The J gene is TRBJ1-4, the V gene TRBV7-8; no reliable D call. The CDR3 is 15 residues long. Germline CDR1 and CDR2: SGHVS and FQNEAQ. The V end lost 2 bases, the J end lost 8 bases, and 15 bases lay between the germline ends. The CDR3 reads CASSLLGLKGEKLFF. CDR3 coding DNA: TGTGCCAGCAGCTTACTAGGACTAAAAGGAGAAAAACTGTTTTTT.

The chain recombines TRBV2 with TRBJ1-5; D call uncertain. Trimming took 0 bases from V and 6 from J, leaving 15 bases between them. The CDR3 is 16 residues long. Germline CDR1 and CDR2: SNHLY and FYNNEI. This CDR3 reads CASSEALLSVGQPQHF. In DNA form, the CDR3 reads TGTGCCAGCAGTGAAGCGCTTCTGTCAGTTGGTCAGCCCCAGCATTTT.

The gene calls are TRBV18 and TRBJ1-1; D perhaps matches TRBD1 (5 bases). V lost 0 bases and J lost 1, with 9 bases in between. The CDR3 sequence is 15 residues long. CDR1 KGHSH and CDR2 LQKENI come from the germline V gene. The CDR3 loop is CASSPPSTANTEAFF. As DNA, the CDR3 is TGTGCCAGCTCACCACCCTCGACAGCGAACACTGAAGCTTTCTTT.

This clone was seen once. The chain couples TRBV7-9 to TRBJ1-2; TRBD1 matches at 8 bases. Germline V gene data show CDR1 as SEHNR and CDR2 as FQNEAQ (reference sequence). There are 14 residues in the CDR3. J was trimmed by 8 bases and V by 5 bases; bases with no gene match: 10. The CDR3: CASSPSTGVYGYTF. As DNA, the CDR3 is TGTGCCAGCAGCCCGTCGACAGGGGTTTACGGCTACACCTTC. The variable domain in full, completed from reference TRBV7-9 and TRBJ1-2, reads DTGVSQNPRHKITKRGQNVTFRCDPISEHNRLYWYRQTLGQGPEFLTYFQNEAQLEKSRLLSDRFSAERPKGSFSTLEIQRTEQGDSAMYLCASSPSTGVYGYTFGSGTRLTVV.

The chain recombines TRBV28 with TRBJ2-3; the match to TRBD1 covers 8 bases. The CDR3 is made up of 16 amino acids. V was clipped by 5 bases and J by 4 bases; unmatched bases: 11. CDR1 and CDR2 (germline): MDHEN, SYDVKM. CDR3 protein: CASSTPSGGVPDTQYF. The CDR3 DNA reads TGTGCCAGCAGTACCCCGTCAGGGGGCGTTCCAGATACGCAGTATTTT.

The chain uses TRBV11-2 and TRBJ2-7; D gene uncertain. Trimming pared 5 bases from V and 2 bases from J, leaving 7 bases between. CDR3 length: 12 amino acids. Germline V gene data show CDR1 as SGHAT and CDR2 as FQNNGV. DNA of the CDR3: TGTGCCAGCAGCCCACAGACCTACGAGCAGTACTTC. Translating gives CASSPQTYEQYF. The full variable domain, completed using reference TRBV11-2 and TRBJ2-7, is EAGVAQSPRYKIIEKRQSVAFWCNPISGHATLYWYQQILGQGPKLLIQFQNNGVVDDSQLPKDRFSAERLKGVDSTLKIQPAKLEDSAVYLCASSPQTYEQYFGPGTRLTVT.

The V and J genes are TRBV2 and TRBJ1-2; TRBD1 might be the D (6 bases). The CDR3 has 13 residues. CDR1 is SNHLY, CDR2 FYNNEI, per germline. Trimming pared 6 bases from V and 6 bases from J, leaving 14 bases between. The CDR3: CASSRTASHGYTF. The CDR3 DNA reads as TGTGCCAGCAGCCGGACAGCCTCCCATGGCTACACCTTC. The full variable domain, rest sourced from reference TRBV2 and TRBJ1-2, is EPEVTQTPSHQVTQMGQEVILRCVPISNHLYFYWYRQILGQKVEFLVSFYNNEISEKSEIFDDQFSVERPDGSNFTLKIRSTKLEDSAMYFCASSRTASHGYTFGSGTRLTVV.

This clone was counted a single time. The chain has TRBV5-1 and TRBJ2-7; no reliable D call. Looked up from germline, CDR1 is SGHRS and CDR2 is YFSETQ. The CDR3 has 14 residues. V was shortened by 5 bases and J by 6 bases, with 18 bases between the two germline ends. This chain's CDR3 is CASREGPSTGEQYF. CDR3 bases: TGCGCCAGCAGAGAAGGTCCATCGACGGGCGAGCAGTACTTC.

Here the CDR3 DNA reads TGCGCCAGCAGCTTCCTAGCGGGGAGCTACAATGAGCAGTTCTTC. Amino acid sequence: CASSFLAGSYNEQFF. The chain links TRBV5-1 to TRBJ2-1; TRBD2 aligns across 9 bases. Germline CDR1 reads SGHRS; CDR2 reads YFSETQ. The CDR3 loop spans 15 amino acids. V trimming: 2 bases; J trimming: 3 bases; junction bases outside the gene matches: 3. Looking up the rest from reference TRBV5-1 and TRBJ2-1 gives the full variable domain: KAGVTQTPRYLIKTRGQQVTLSCSPISGHRSVSWYQQTPGQGLQFLFEYFSETQRNKGNFPGRFSGRQFSNSRSEMNVSTLELGDSALYLCASSFLAGSYNEQFFGPGTRLTVL.